Shown below are 8 T cell receptor beta chains from a single sample sequenced in a study of cytomegalovirus exposure and HLA in healthy donors. Amplification used 60 Vbeta primers and 13 Jbeta primers. Sequencing was performed with immunoSEQ multiplex PCR; in TCRdb, only in-frame clones are kept and a portion is missing. In the table there are roughly 200,000 clones, roughly 80% of which are singletons. Sample: PBMCs. The receptor set was obtained from a man aged 25-45 years in good health and CMV-seronegative.

Turning to this clone: Other nucleotide sequences from this sample produce the same CDR3. The V and J genes are TRBV5-1 and TRBJ2-5; D perhaps matches TRBD2 (7 bases). Germline values: CDR1 SGHRS, CDR2 YFSETQ. CDR3 length: 14 amino acids. Trimming pared 0 bases from V and 2 bases from J, leaving 8 bases between. The CDR3 DNA reads as TGCGCCAGCAGCTTGGAGGGGGGGCAAGAGACCCAGTACTTC. It is translated as CASSLEGGQETQYF.

The DNA of the CDR3 is TGTGCCAGCAGCTTGCTGGACAGAGATGAAGCTTTCTTT. Protein: CASSLLDRDEAFF. This chain uses TRBV5-6 with TRBJ1-1; D is possibly TRBD1 (6 bases). Germline CDR1 reads SGHDT; CDR2 reads YYEEEE. This CDR3 has 13 residues. V dropped 1 base and J dropped 7 bases, with 11 bases sitting between them.

The chain is built from TRBV29-1 and TRBJ1-1; perhaps TRBD1 as D (5 bases). Trimming removed 7 bases from V and 7 bases from J, with 13 bases in between. This CDR3 comprises 11 residues. Germline CDR1 reads SQVTM; CDR2 reads ANQGSEA. CDR3 DNA: TGCAGCGCTAGGGGCACGGGTGAAGCTTTCTTT. Translated, it gives CSARGTGEAFF.

The J gene is TRBJ1-6, the V gene TRBV6-5; no reliable D call. Germline loops: CDR1 MNHEY, CDR2 SVGAGI. This CDR3 is built from 12 residues. The ends were cut back, 3 bases at V and 7 bases at J, with 4 bases in the middle. The CDR3 sequence: CASSYRNSPLHF. The CDR3 nucleotides read TGTGCCAGCAGTTATCGGAATTCACCCCTCCACTTT.

CDR3 bases: TGTGCCAGCAGTCCGGGACAGGGGTTTGGCGAGCAGTACTTC. Residues: CASSPGQGFGEQYF. This chain connects TRBV28 to TRBJ2-7; the match to TRBD1 covers 10 bases. Per the germline V gene, CDR1 is MDHEN and CDR2 is SYDVKM. There are 14 residues in the CDR3. V lost 5 bases, J lost 6 bases, and 7 bases stayed unmatched.

The chain has TRBV5-6 and TRBJ2-7, with D possibly TRBD1 on 5 matching bases. V lost 4 bases and J lost 4, with 12 bases in between. In germline, CDR1 is SGHDT, CDR2 YYEEEE. The CDR3 has 13 amino acids. The CDR3 DNA reads as TGTGCCAGCAGCATCCTAGGGGCGTACGAGCAGTACTTC. Its protein is CASSILGAYEQYF.

The chain carries TRBV5-4 and TRBJ2-7, with unresolved D. This CDR3 has 13 residues. Trimming took off 0 bases at V and 2 bases at J, with 6 bases between the two ends. The germline gives CDR1 SGHNT, CDR2 YYREEE (reference sequence). As DNA, the CDR3 is TGTGCCAGCAGCTTGGACGGTACCTACGAGCAGTACTTC. It yields the protein CASSLDGTYEQYF.

The chain links TRBV4-1 to TRBJ2-7, with 8 bases lining up with TRBD1. The V gene end was trimmed by 3 bases and the J gene end by 6 bases; junction bases not matched to a gene: 19. CDR1 is MGHRA, CDR2 YSYEKL, per germline. CDR3 size: 18 residues. The chain's CDR3 is CASSQFPRQGSSSVEQYF. Written as DNA, the CDR3 is TGCGCCAGCAGCCAGTTCCCTCGACAGGGGAGCTCCTCAGTCGAGCAGTACTTC.